Listed below are T cell receptor beta chains from one sample, sequenced in a study of early T cells in non-severe SARS-CoV-2 infection. Via MiXCR, TCRdb re-called the 5' RACE reads, giving one row per CDR3 protein. The sample yields fewer than 50,000 distinct CDR3 sequences, around 6% seen once. The specimen was whole blood, collected at baseline. The receptors here all came from an adult who was a healthcare worker with PCR-confirmed SARS-CoV-2 infection or an uninfected control (not recorded which). The CDR3 runs from the conserved cysteine through the conserved F or W. Fields, in order: clone size, J gene, D gene, V gene, CDR3 protein, CDR3 DNA. D genes are given only for firm matches. Size is stated for part of the rows, as once, few or many counts, or as a class when the clone is expanded.

>many|TRBJ2-7|-|TRBV28
CASTRGGEQYF
TGTGCCAGCACCAGGGGGGGAGAGCAGTACTTC
>-|TRBJ2-6|TRBD1|TRBV18
CASSLTPGQGNAGANVLTF
TGTGCCAGCTCACTCACCCCGGGACAGGGGAACGCTGGGGCCAACGTCCTGACTTTC
>many|TRBJ1-2|TRBD1|TRBV4-3
CASSQGQGGMLKGYTF
TGCGCCAGCAGCCAGGGACAGGGAGGGATGTTGAAGGGCTACACCTTC
>-|TRBJ2-1|-|TRBV2
CASSGDPNNEQFF
TGTGCCAGCAGCGGGGATCCCAACAATGAGCAGTTCTTC
>-|TRBJ2-7|TRBD1|TRBV4-2
CASSQVTGASHEQYF
TGTGCCAGCAGCCAAGTGACAGGGGCATCCCACGAGCAGTACTTC
>medium-sized|TRBJ2-5|TRBD1|TRBV5-1
CASSLDPGQQETQYF
TGCGCCAGCAGCTTGGACCCGGGACAGCAAGAGACCCAGTACTTC
>-|TRBJ2-5|-|TRBV6-6
CAAQVPGETQYF
TGTGCCGCACAGGTCCCCGGGGAGACCCAGTACTTC
>medium-sized|TRBJ1-6|-|TRBV12-2
CASRLRQGDSPLHF
TGTGCAAGTCGCTTACGGCAGGGGGATTCACCCCTCCACTTT
>few|TRBJ1-2|-|TRBV5-4
CASSLEPNNYGYTF
TGTGCCAGCAGCTTGGAGCCGAATAACTATGGCTACACCTTC
>many|TRBJ1-4|TRBD1|TRBV7-2
CASSLGRDSRGSTNEKLFF
TGTGCCAGCAGCTTAGGGAGGGACAGCAGAGGATCAACTAATGAAAAACTGTTTTTT
>many|TRBJ1-1|TRBD1|TRBV11-2
CASSFKGGQSALEAFF
TGTGCCAGCAGCTTTAAGGGGGGACAGTCGGCCCTTGAAGCTTTCTTT
>-|TRBJ2-7|TRBD1|TRBV7-8
CASSTDRASYEQYF
TGTGCCAGCAGCACAGACAGGGCATCCTACGAGCAGTACTTC
>-|TRBJ2-5|-|TRBV6-5
CASSRGGTDQETQYF
TGTGCCAGCAGTCGAGGGGGGACAGACCAAGAGACCCAGTACTTC
>many|TRBJ2-7|-|TRBV7-7
CASSLTPGSYEQYF
TGTGCTAGCAGCTTAACCCCCGGCTCCTACGAGCAGTACTTC
>many|TRBJ2-2|-|TRBV11-2
CASSFRQGGTGELFF
TGTGCCAGCAGCTTTCGTCAGGGAGGCACCGGGGAGCTGTTTTTT
>few|TRBJ2-7|TRBD1|TRBV6-5
CASSYPGQSYEQYF
TGTGCCAGCAGTTACCCGGGACAGTCCTACGAGCAGTACTTC
>-|TRBJ2-1|-|TRBV11-3
CASSPRLYSSEQFF
TGTGCCAGCAGCCCCCGCCTCTACAGCAGTGAGCAGTTCTTC
>many|TRBJ2-7|TRBD2|TRBV10-3
CAMRTSGGAYEQYF
TGTGCCATGAGGACTAGCGGGGGGGCCTACGAGCAGTACTTC
>-|TRBJ2-3|-|TRBV11-2
CVSRPGGGYGTDTQYF
TGTGTCAGCAGACCCGGCGGGGGCTACGGGACAGATACGCAGTATTTT
>many|TRBJ2-5|-|TRBV5-1
CASQNVGGQETQYF
TGCGCCAGCCAAAACGTGGGGGGCCAAGAGACCCAGTACTTC
>-|TRBJ1-2|-|TRBV4-1
CASSQPTEGDYGYTF
TGCGCCAGCAGCCAGCCGACAGAGGGGGACTATGGCTACACCTTC
>many|TRBJ2-3|TRBD2|TRBV3-1
CASSHGDYLATQYF
TGTGCCAGCAGCCACGGGGACTACCTCGCGACGCAGTATTTT
>many|TRBJ2-3|-|TRBV30
CAWSPGGTGTDTQYF
TGTGCCTGGAGCCCAGGGGGGACTGGCACAGATACGCAGTATTTT
>few|TRBJ2-2|-|TRBV7-9
CASSRLGGPNTGELFF
TGTGCCAGCAGCCGACTCGGAGGGCCGAACACCGGGGAGCTGTTTTTT
>many|TRBJ2-5|-|TRBV7-9
CASSFRDFQETQYF
TGTGCCAGCAGCTTCCGGGACTTCCAAGAGACCCAGTACTTC
>-|TRBJ1-5|-|TRBV5-1
CASSLFGGSNQPQHF
TGCGCCAGCAGCTTGTTCGGCGGGAGCAATCAGCCCCAGCATTTT
>many|TRBJ1-5|TRBD1|TRBV7-3
CASSSQSRSNRGLRPQHF
TGTGCCAGCAGCTCCCAGTCACGGAGTAACAGGGGGCTAAGGCCCCAGCATTTT
>few|TRBJ2-7|TRBD1|TRBV24-1
CATSATGQAYEQYF
TGTGCCACCAGTGCTACGGGACAGGCCTACGAGCAGTACTTC
>few|TRBJ1-1|-|TRBV7-2
CASSLRGPATEAFF
TGTGCCAGCAGCTTACGGGGGCCAGCCACTGAAGCTTTCTTT
>few|TRBJ2-2|-|TRBV20-1
CSATGYYTGELFF
TGCAGTGCTACAGGTTACTACACCGGGGAGCTGTTTTTT
>many|TRBJ1-5|TRBD1|TRBV24-1
CATSDATGGNQPQHF
TGTGCCACCAGTGATGCGACAGGGGGCAATCAGCCCCAGCATTTT
>-|TRBJ1-2|-|TRBV4-2
CASSHQDQGGYGYTF
TGTGCCAGCAGCCACCAAGACCAAGGAGGCTATGGCTACACCTTC
>many|TRBJ2-5|-|TRBV21-1
CASSAVPEARQETQYF
TGTGCCAGCAGCGCAGTCCCGGAGGCTCGGCAAGAGACCCAGTACTTC
>few|TRBJ2-3|TRBD2|TRBV30
CAWRLAGSRDTQYF
TGTGCCTGGAGACTAGCGGGCTCGAGGGATACGCAGTATTTT
>-|TRBJ2-2|TRBD1|TRBV4-1
CASSQDLGTGRTGELFF
TGCGCCAGCAGCCAAGATCTAGGGACAGGGAGAACCGGGGAGCTGTTTTTT
>many|TRBJ2-1|-|TRBV7-9
CASSPEGLQFF
TGTGCCAGCAGCCCAGAGGGATTGCAGTTCTTC
>many|TRBJ1-5|TRBD1|TRBV12-3/TRBV12-4
CASSLYSGQANQPQHF
TGTGCCAGCAGTTTATATTCGGGACAGGCCAATCAGCCCCAGCATTTT
>-|TRBJ1-2|-|TRBV4-1
CASSQGRSPPSYGYTF
TGCGCCAGCAGCCAGGGCCGAAGCCCGCCCTCTTATGGCTACACCTTC
>many|TRBJ2-1|TRBD2|TRBV7-6
CASSLLHGGGDNEQFF
TGTGCCAGCAGCTTACTCCATGGCGGGGGGGACAATGAGCAGTTCTTC
>many|TRBJ1-2|-|TRBV7-2
CASSLDRASYTF
TGTGCCAGCAGCTTAGACAGGGCTTCATACACCTTC
>-|TRBJ2-7|-|TRBV12-3/TRBV12-4
CASSFGGSYEQYF
TGTGCCAGCAGTTTTGGCGGCTCCTACGAGCAGTACTTC
>many|TRBJ2-2|-|TRBV6-4
CASSRLGAGFPNTGELFF
TGTGCCAGCAGCCGCCTTGGGGCAGGATTCCCGAACACCGGGGAGCTGTTTTTT
>few|TRBJ2-5|-|TRBV7-9
CASSPPAGSEKGLTETQYF
TGTGCCAGCAGCCCTCCCGCTGGCAGCGAGAAGGGCTTGACGGAGACCCAGTACTTC
>many|TRBJ1-2|-|TRBV4-3
CASSQVVAQGGDGYTF
TGCGCCAGCAGCCAAGTTGTAGCCCAGGGAGGCGATGGCTACACCTTC
>-|TRBJ2-1|-|TRBV15
CATSRELARENEQFF
TGTGCCACCAGCAGAGAGCTGGCTAGGGAGAATGAGCAGTTCTTC
>many|TRBJ2-7|TRBD2|TRBV27
CASLGLAGPQGEQYF
TGTGCCAGCTTGGGACTAGCGGGGCCCCAGGGGGAGCAGTACTTC
>many|TRBJ2-3|-|TRBV6-6
CASNGPASTDTQYF
TGTGCCAGCAATGGTCCTGCCAGCACAGATACGCAGTATTTT
>few|TRBJ2-3|-|TRBV4-3
CASSQDALRGARTDTQYF
TGCGCCAGCAGCCAAGATGCCCTACGCGGGGCCCGCACAGATACGCAGTATTTT